This T cell receptor beta chain was captured in a study of technical replicates of blood from a handful of donors. CDR3 length: 15 amino acids. V lost 2 bases, J lost 3 bases, and 11 bases lay in between. Germline V gives CDR1 ENHRY, CDR2 SYGVKD. Some clones are missing from TCRdb's copy, which holds only in-frame ones; the method was immunoSEQ multiplex PCR. The table shows over 15,000 clones, with 70% to 90% occurring only once. The receptor was isolated from a human donor in good health. The chain has TRBV10-3 and TRBJ1-5, with a possible D match to TRBD1 (5 bases). Sequences were obtained from PBMCs. CDR3 nucleotides: TGTGCCATCAGTGAGGGGCAGGGAAACAATCAGCCCCAGCATTTT. It specifies CAISEGQGNNQPQHF.